This TCR beta chain was documented in a study of blood T cell repertoires in COVID-19. Study-wide background: PBMCs, B-cell-depleted T cells, or T cells provided the cDNA or gDNA that made up the material.

Study processing details: From reference gene primer amplification, estimates of nucleated cell counts were derived. The protocol was immunoSEQ multiplex PCR, while the TCRdb copy is restricted to in-frame clones and leaves out a portion. That table is the source of V, J and clone size, and D and trimming were worked out from the DNA. The table includes a few hundred thousand clones, 89% detected once. Followed longitudinally, the Seattle patients had been enrolled during active infection. CDR1 and CDR2 from the germline V gene are MRHNA and SNTAGT. The CDR3 has 12 residues. The sample comprised peripheral blood. The clonotype originates from a woman aged 25 to 39 with COVID-19, enrolled during active disease. The rearrangement links TRBV6-4 to TRBJ2-1; weak D call: TRBD2 (7 bases). The CDR3 reads CAVGGPYNEQFF. The CDR3 region has the DNA TGTGCTGTGGGGGGGCCGTACAATGAGCAGTTCTTC.